The clone carrying this TCR beta chain was observed a few times. The antigen is undetermined. This sample is drawn from a study of cytomegalovirus exposure and HLA in healthy donors. The study, taken as a whole, reports: A list of 150 to 200 TCR beta chains associated with cytomegalovirus was given. Common viral pathogens seemed, in a later analysis, to connect with several of the most significant clusters.

Healthy bone marrow donors formed the donor group. It was with 60 Vbeta and 13 Jbeta primers that the PCR ran. Method: immunoSEQ multiplex PCR; TCRdb's copy keeps in-frame clones and lacks some. The sample lists around 50,000 clones; about 86% were seen once. V was pared by 4 bases and J by 3 bases, with 15 bases between. This CDR3 region has 16 residues. Germline V gene data show CDR1 as MGHRA and CDR2 as YSYEKL. The chain uses TRBV4-1 and TRBJ1-4, with D perhaps TRBD1 (5 bases). Sequenced material: PBMCs. This receptor was taken from a man aged 35-49 years in good health and CMV-seronegative. CDR3 DNA sequence: TGCGCCAGCAGCCTAACGGGGGGGGTTTCTAATGAAAAACTGTTTTTT. Amino acid sequence: CASSLTGGVSNEKLFF.